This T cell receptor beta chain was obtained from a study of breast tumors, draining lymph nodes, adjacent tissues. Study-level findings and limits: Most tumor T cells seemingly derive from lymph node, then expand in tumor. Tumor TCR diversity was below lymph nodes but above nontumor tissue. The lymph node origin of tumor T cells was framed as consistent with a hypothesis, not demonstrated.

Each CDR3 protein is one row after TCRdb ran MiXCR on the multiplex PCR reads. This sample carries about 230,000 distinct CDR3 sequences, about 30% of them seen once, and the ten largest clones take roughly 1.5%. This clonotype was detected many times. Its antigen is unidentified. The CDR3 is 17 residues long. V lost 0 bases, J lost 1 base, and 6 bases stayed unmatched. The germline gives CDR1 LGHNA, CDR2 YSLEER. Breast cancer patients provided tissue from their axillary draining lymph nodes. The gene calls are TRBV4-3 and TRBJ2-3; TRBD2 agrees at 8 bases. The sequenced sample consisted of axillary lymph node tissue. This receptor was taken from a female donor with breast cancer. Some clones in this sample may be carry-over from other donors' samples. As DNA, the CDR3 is TGCGCCAGCAGCCAAGATCCAGCGGGAGCGGGCACAGATACGCAGTATTTT. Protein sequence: CASSQDPAGAGTDTQYF.